These 24 T cell receptor beta chains came from one sample sequenced in a study of neurological immune-mediated disorders. TCRdb re-called the 5' RACE reads through MiXCR, storing one row per CDR3 protein. The table shows approximately 66,000 distinct CDR3 sequences, with 3% to 3.5% occurring only once. Material: PBMCs. These receptors were taken from a man in his forties or fifties with multiple sclerosis.

Ten or more counts support this clonotype. The chain links TRBV7-2 to TRBJ2-1; D is ambiguous. Per germline, CDR1 SGHTA and CDR2 FQGNSA. V lost 5 bases to trimming and J lost 7 bases, with 9 bases between them. The CDR3 loop spans 12 amino acids. The CDR3 reads CASSPWQNEQFF. CDR3 DNA: TGTGCCAGCAGCCCGTGGCAGAATGAGCAGTTCTTC.

There are many counts of this clonotype. V usage is TRBV19 and J usage is TRBJ1-1; D ambiguous. Germline values: CDR1 LNHDA, CDR2 SQIVND (reference sequence). The V gene lost 2 bases and the J gene lost 0 bases, with 4 bases spanning the gap. The CDR3 is 13 residues long. CDR3 DNA sequence: TGTGCCAGTAGTATAAGATTGAACACTGAAGCTTTCTTT. This translates into CASSIRLNTEAFF. The entire variable domain, with the rest obtained from reference TRBV19 and TRBJ1-1, is as follows: DGGITQSPKYLFRKEGQNVTLSCEQNLNHDAMYWYRQDPGQGLRLIYYSQIVNDFQKGDIAEGYSVSREKKESFPLTVTSAQKNPTAFYLCASSIRLNTEAFFGQGTRLTVV.

This clonotype has at least ten counts. This chain connects TRBV20-1 to TRBJ1-5, with 12 bases aligning to TRBD1. After removal of 4 bases from V and 7 bases from J, the junction contained 20 bases not matched to a gene. The CDR3 is 19 amino acids. From germline, CDR1 is DFQATT and CDR2 SNEGSKA (reference sequence). The CDR3 DNA reads TGCAGTGCTACTCCCTGGGACAGGGGGCGAGGAAGGCTCAAGCAGCCCCAGCATTTT. This sequence encodes CSATPWDRGRGRLKQPQHF.

This clonotype was counted many times. The CDR3 nucleotides are TGTGCCAGCAGCTTTGTCTCCGGCAGAGGGGGAGAGACCCAGTACTTC. Its protein product is CASSFVSGRGGETQYF. The gene calls are TRBV7-2 and TRBJ2-5; D possibly corresponds to TRBD1 (6 bases). The V gene's germline CDR1 is SGHTA and CDR2 FQGNSA. The CDR3 is 16 residues long. Trimming removed 3 bases from V and 4 bases from J, with 18 bases in between. Using reference TRBV7-2 and TRBJ2-5 for the parts outside the CDR3, the full variable domain is GAGVSQSPSNKVTEKGKDVELRCDPISGHTALYWYRQSLGQGLEFLIYFQGNSAPDKSGLPSDRFSAERTGGSVSTLTIQRTQQEDSAVYLCASSFVSGRGGETQYFGPGTRLLVL.

This clonotype was found many times. The chain is built from TRBV3-1 and TRBJ2-1, with D perhaps matching TRBD2 (5 bases). V dropped 0 bases and J dropped 6 bases, with 6 bases sitting between them. Germline CDR1 LGHDT, CDR2 YNNKEL (reference sequence). CDR3 length equals 13 residues. The CDR3 coding sequence is TGTGCCAGCAGCCAAGATCTAGCCAATGAGCAGTTCTTC. Amino acid sequence: CASSQDLANEQFF.

This clonotype turned up a few times. This sequence joins TRBV7-6 and TRBJ2-2; 8 bases line up with TRBD2. This CDR3 spans 13 amino acids. CDR1 and CDR2 (germline): SGHVS, FNYEAQ. V dropped 5 bases and J dropped 7; count of bases not matched to a gene: 3. The CDR3 DNA reads as TGTGCCAGCAGCCCACTAGCGGACGGGGAGCTGTTTTTT. Amino acid sequence: CASSPLADGELFF.

This clonotype was observed at least ten times. The CDR3 sequence is CASNPGTALLEQYF. CDR3 sequence (DNA): TGTGCCAGCAACCCCGGGACAGCTTTACTCGAGCAGTACTTC. The chain recombines TRBV7-8 with TRBJ2-7; 7 positions agree with TRBD1. The CDR3 consists of 14 residues. Germline CDR1 and CDR2: SGHVS and FQNEAQ. V shed 7 bases and J 6 bases; nucleotides not matched to a gene: 12.

This clonotype was counted many times. This chain links TRBV5-1 with TRBJ2-7; 11 nucleotides agree with TRBD2. With 4 bases clipped from V and 1 base from J, the junction kept 7 bases outside the gene matches. The CDR3 is 16 residues long. CDR1 is SGHRS, CDR2 YFSETQ, per germline. The chain's CDR3 is CASSLGGTSGSYEQYF. The CDR3 DNA sequence: TGCGCCAGCAGCCTCGGGGGGACTAGCGGTTCCTACGAGCAGTACTTC.

This clonotype has ten or more counts. The chain links TRBV5-1 to TRBJ2-2; 7 nucleotides match TRBD1. Looked up from germline, CDR1 is SGHRS and CDR2 is YFSETQ. The CDR3 extends over 15 amino acids. Germline trimming cut 0 bases from V and 1 base from J; bases unmatched to any gene: 0. The CDR3 region is CASSLGTGNTGELFF. DNA of the CDR3: TGCGCCAGCAGCTTGGGGACAGGGAACACCGGGGAGCTGTTTTTT. Based on the CDR3 plus reference TRBV5-1 and TRBJ2-2, the full variable domain is KAGVTQTPRYLIKTRGQQVTLSCSPISGHRSVSWYQQTPGQGLQFLFEYFSETQRNKGNFPGRFSGRQFSNSRSEMNVSTLELGDSALYLCASSLGTGNTGELFFGEGSRLTVL.

This clonotype was recorded many times. One junction end does not reproduce the germline sequence, and a read error may be involved. The V and J genes are TRBV20-1 and TRBJ2-1; 7 bases map to TRBD2. The germline V gene encodes CDR1 DFQATT and CDR2 SNEGSKA (reference sequence). This CDR3 is 13 amino acids long. This CDR3 reads CSAGLGGYIEQFF. The CDR3 DNA sequence: TGCAGTGCCGGACTAGGCGGGTACATTGAGCAGTTCTTC.

The table lists this clonotype with many counts. The V call is TRBV27, the J call TRBJ2-1; D is perhaps TRBD1 (6 bases). Germline V lookup: CDR1 MNHEY, CDR2 SMNVEV (reference sequence). The CDR3 is made up of 13 amino acids. V dropped 2 bases and J dropped 8 bases, with 10 bases sitting between them. The CDR3 here is CASSLKQGYEQFF. CDR3 DNA: TGTGCCAGCAGTTTAAAACAGGGCTATGAGCAGTTCTTC.

Many counts were recorded for this clonotype. The chain combines TRBV20-1 with TRBJ1-2, with D possibly being TRBD1 (5 bases). Germline V gene lookup returns CDR1 DFQATT and CDR2 SNEGSKA (reference sequence). The V end was cut by 5 bases, the J end by 6 bases, with 19 bases between. CDR3 length equals 14 residues. CDR3 sequence: CSAPPGPPLDGYTF. CDR3 nucleotide sequence: TGCAGTGCTCCACCGGGGCCCCCCCTCGATGGCTACACCTTC.

At least ten counts were recorded for this clonotype. The J gene is TRBJ2-2, the V gene TRBV5-1; no clear D. Trimming left V 0 bases short and J 4 bases short, with 10 bases between. CDR1 is SGHRS, CDR2 YFSETQ, per germline. The CDR3 extends over 15 amino acids. The CDR3: CASSLAIEPTGELFF. The DNA of the CDR3 is TGCGCCAGCAGCTTGGCCATCGAGCCCACCGGGGAGCTGTTTTTT.

This clonotype was counted ten times or more. The genes are TRBV7-9 and TRBJ2-7; perhaps TRBD1 as D (6 bases). Germline CDR1 and CDR2: SEHNR and FQNEAQ (reference sequence). The CDR3 covers 13 residues. Trimming shortened V by 6 bases and J by 2 bases, and 11 bases separated the two germline ends. CDR3 DNA sequence: TGTGCCAGCAGTCGACAGGAGACCTACGAGCAGTACTTC. It codes for CASSRQETYEQYF.

This clonotype was seen at least ten times. V and J are TRBV5-1 and TRBJ2-3, with no clear D. The germline CDR1 and CDR2 sequences are SGHRS and YFSETQ. CDR3 length: 15 residues. Between the trimmed V and J ends, which lost 0 bases and 2 bases, there was a span of 10 bases. The CDR3 reads CASSLVLDTTDTQYF. The CDR3 DNA is TGCGCCAGCAGCTTGGTGCTGGATACCACAGATACGCAGTATTTT.

This clonotype appeared many times. The rearrangement uses TRBV7-2 and TRBJ2-3; 7 bases fit TRBD2. J gave up 3 bases and V 2 bases, and 14 bases lay outside the gene matches. This CDR3 spans 18 amino acids. Germline loops: CDR1 SGHTA, CDR2 FQGNSA. The CDR3 nucleotides read TGTGCCAGCAGCTTATCTCGGACTGGCGGGAGTCGGACAGATACGCAGTATTTT. Translated: CASSLSRTGGSRTDTQYF. The entire variable domain, with the rest obtained from reference TRBV7-2 and TRBJ2-3, is as follows: GAGVSQSPSNKVTEKGKDVELRCDPISGHTALYWYRQSLGQGLEFLIYFQGNSAPDKSGLPSDRFSAERTGGSVSTLTIQRTQQEDSAVYLCASSLSRTGGSRTDTQYFGPGTRLTVL.

This clonotype was recorded at least ten times. This rearrangement joins TRBV5-1 to TRBJ2-7, with a weak D call TRBD1 (7 bases). Germline CDR1 reads SGHRS; CDR2 reads YFSETQ. Trimming took off 4 bases at V and 4 bases at J, with 21 bases between the two ends. The CDR3 covers 16 residues. CDR3 DNA sequence: TGCGCCAGCAGCCTGGACGGAGGGGACAGTGCATACGAGCAGTACTTC. Translated: CASSLDGGDSAYEQYF.

This clonotype has ten or more counts. This chain uses TRBV7-8 with TRBJ2-4, with D unclear. This CDR3 contains 15 residues. V lost 3 bases and J 2 bases, leaving 11 bases between the germline ends. CDR1 is SGHVS and CDR2 is FQNEAQ in the germline V gene. The CDR3 reads CASSFRPFTKNIQYF. In DNA, the CDR3 is TGTGCCAGCAGCTTCAGACCTTTCACCAAAAACATTCAGTACTTC.

This clonotype has more than one count but fewer than ten. The chain couples TRBV5-1 to TRBJ1-5; D gene uncertain. CDR1 and CDR2 from the germline V gene are SGHRS and YFSETQ. The CDR3 extends over 14 amino acids. V gave up 3 bases and J gave up 1 base, with 8 bases separating them. CDR3: CASSSDGSNQPQHF. The CDR3 bases are TGCGCCAGCAGCTCGGACGGGAGCAATCAGCCCCAGCATTTT.

This clonotype was seen ten or more times. The rearrangement links TRBV5-1 to TRBJ2-2; TRBD2 matches at 9 bases. The CDR3 has 17 residues. The germline gives CDR1 SGHRS, CDR2 YFSETQ. Unmatched junction bases numbered 4, after V lost 0 bases and J lost 1 base. CDR3 in DNA: TGCGCCAGCAGCTTGGACGGGACTAGCAGGAACACCGGGGAGCTGTTTTTT. Protein product: CASSLDGTSRNTGELFF.

Many counts were recorded for this clonotype. The chain is built from TRBV6-5 and TRBJ2-7; the match to TRBD2 covers 12 bases. Germline lookup yields CDR1 MNHEY and CDR2 SVGAGI. The CDR3 has 14 amino acids. The trim removed 0 bases at V and 10 bases at J, leaving 4 bases unmatched. CDR3 region: CASSYSTSGREQYF. DNA for the CDR3: TGTGCCAGCAGTTACTCGACTAGCGGGAGAGAACAGTACTTC.

Many counts were recorded for this clonotype. The V and J genes are TRBV20-1 and TRBJ2-1; D ambiguous. CDR1 is DFQATT and CDR2 is SNEGSKA in the germline V gene (reference sequence). V lost 2 bases, J lost 6 bases, and 17 bases lay in between. This CDR3 region has 15 residues. CDR3 amino acids: CSARWASVGSNEQFF. CDR3 bases: TGCAGTGCTAGATGGGCCTCCGTGGGAAGCAATGAGCAGTTCTTC.

This clonotype was recorded many times. V is TRBV5-1 and J is TRBJ2-7, with unresolved D. From germline, CDR1 is SGHRS and CDR2 YFSETQ. The CDR3 extends over 12 amino acids. Trimming left V 0 bases short and J 5 bases short, with 6 bases between. Here the CDR3 DNA reads TGCGCCAGCAGCTTGGAAAGAAACGAGCAGTACTTC. It specifies CASSLERNEQYF. Full variable domain (outside the CDR3, taken from reference TRBV5-1 and TRBJ2-7): KAGVTQTPRYLIKTRGQQVTLSCSPISGHRSVSWYQQTPGQGLQFLFEYFSETQRNKGNFPGRFSGRQFSNSRSEMNVSTLELGDSALYLCASSLERNEQYFGPGTRLTVT.

This clonotype was found many times. This chain uses TRBV12-3 or TRBV12-4 with TRBJ2-7; D remains ambiguous. Trimming stripped 2 bases from V and 7 bases from J, with 9 bases between. The CDR3 is 12 residues long. CDR3 sequence (DNA): TGTGCCAGCAGTTTATCTGTAGGGGAGCAGTACTTC. Protein sequence: CASSLSVGEQYF.